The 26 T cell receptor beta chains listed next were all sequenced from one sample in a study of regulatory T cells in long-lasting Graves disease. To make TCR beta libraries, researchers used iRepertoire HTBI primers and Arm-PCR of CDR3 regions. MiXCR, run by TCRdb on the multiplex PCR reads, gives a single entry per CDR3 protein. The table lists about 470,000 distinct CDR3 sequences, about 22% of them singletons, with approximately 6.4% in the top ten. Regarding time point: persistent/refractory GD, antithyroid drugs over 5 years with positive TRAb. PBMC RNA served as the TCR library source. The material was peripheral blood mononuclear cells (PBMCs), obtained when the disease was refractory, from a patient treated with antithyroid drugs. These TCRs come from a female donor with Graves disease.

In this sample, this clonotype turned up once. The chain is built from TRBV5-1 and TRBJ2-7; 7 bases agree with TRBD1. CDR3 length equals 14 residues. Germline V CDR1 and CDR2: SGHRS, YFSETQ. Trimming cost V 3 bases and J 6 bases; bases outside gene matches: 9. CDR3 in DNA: TGCGCCAGCAGCTCTGACAGGGATGTGGCCGAGCAGTACTTC. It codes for CASSSDRDVAEQYF.

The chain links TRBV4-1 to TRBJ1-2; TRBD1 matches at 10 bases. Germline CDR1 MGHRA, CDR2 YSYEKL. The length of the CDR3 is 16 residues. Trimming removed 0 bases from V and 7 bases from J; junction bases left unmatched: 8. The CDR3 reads CASSQDIWDRGFGYTF. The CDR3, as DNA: TGCGCCAGCAGCCAAGATATTTGGGACAGGGGATTTGGCTACACCTTC.

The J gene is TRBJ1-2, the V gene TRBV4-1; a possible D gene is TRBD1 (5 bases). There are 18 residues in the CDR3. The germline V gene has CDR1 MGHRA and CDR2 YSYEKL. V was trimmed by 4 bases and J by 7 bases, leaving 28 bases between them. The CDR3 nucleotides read TGCGCCAGCAGCCGGGACCTACTTCAACCGGGAGGATGGTCTGGCTACACCTTC. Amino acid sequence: CASSRDLLQPGGWSGYTF.

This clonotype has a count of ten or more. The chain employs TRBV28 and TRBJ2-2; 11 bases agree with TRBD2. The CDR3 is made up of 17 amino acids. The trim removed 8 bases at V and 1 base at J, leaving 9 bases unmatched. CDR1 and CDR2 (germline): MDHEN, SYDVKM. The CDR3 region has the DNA TGTGCCAGCGTAATAAGGGGACTAGCGGAGAACACCGGGGAGCTGTTTTTT. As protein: CASVIRGLAENTGELFF. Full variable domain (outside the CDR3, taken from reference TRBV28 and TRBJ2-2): DVKVTQSSRYLVKRTGEKVFLECVQDMDHENMFWYRQDPGLGLRLIYFSYDVKMKEKGDIPEGYSVSREKKERFSLILESASTNQTSMYLCASVIRGLAENTGELFFGEGSRLTVL.

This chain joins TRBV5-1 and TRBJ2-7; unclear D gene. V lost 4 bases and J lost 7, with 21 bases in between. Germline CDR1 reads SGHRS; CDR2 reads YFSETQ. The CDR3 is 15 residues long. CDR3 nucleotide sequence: TGCGCCAGCAGCCCCCGAGACTCCCCTTCGATGGAGCAGTACTTC. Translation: CASSPRDSPSMEQYF.

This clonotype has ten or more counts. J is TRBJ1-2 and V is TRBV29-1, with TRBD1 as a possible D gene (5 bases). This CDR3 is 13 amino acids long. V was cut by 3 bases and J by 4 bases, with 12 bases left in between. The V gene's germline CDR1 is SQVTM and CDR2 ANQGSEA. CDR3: CSVDRVDGYGYTF. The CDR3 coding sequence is TGCAGCGTTGACAGGGTGGATGGCTATGGCTACACCTTC.

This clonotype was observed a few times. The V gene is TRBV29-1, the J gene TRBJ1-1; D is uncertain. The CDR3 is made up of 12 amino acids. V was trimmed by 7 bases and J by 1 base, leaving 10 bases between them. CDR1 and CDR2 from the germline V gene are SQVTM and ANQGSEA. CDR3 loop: CSAPKGNTEAFF. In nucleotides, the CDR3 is TGCAGCGCCCCTAAGGGGAACACTGAAGCTTTCTTT.

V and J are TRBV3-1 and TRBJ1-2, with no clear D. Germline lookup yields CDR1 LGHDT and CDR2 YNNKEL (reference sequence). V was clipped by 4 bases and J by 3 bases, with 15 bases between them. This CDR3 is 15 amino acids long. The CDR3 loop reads CASSPLGLSDYGYTF. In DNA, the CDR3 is TGTGCCAGCAGCCCCCTTGGCTTGAGCGACTATGGCTACACCTTC.

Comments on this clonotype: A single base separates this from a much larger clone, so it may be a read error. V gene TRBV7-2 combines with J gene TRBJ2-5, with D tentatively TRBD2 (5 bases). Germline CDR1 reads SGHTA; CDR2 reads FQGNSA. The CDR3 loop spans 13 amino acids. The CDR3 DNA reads TGTGCCAGCAGCTCTAGCCACCAAGAGACCCGGTACTTC. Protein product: CASSSSHQETRYF.

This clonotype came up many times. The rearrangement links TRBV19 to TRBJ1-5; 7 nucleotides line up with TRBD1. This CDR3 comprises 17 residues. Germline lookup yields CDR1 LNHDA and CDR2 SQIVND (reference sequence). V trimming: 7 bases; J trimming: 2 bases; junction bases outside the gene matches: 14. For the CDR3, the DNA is TGTGCCAGTACGGGCGTCACAGGGGCGGTAGGCAATCAGCCCCAGCATTTT. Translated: CASTGVTGAVGNQPQHF.

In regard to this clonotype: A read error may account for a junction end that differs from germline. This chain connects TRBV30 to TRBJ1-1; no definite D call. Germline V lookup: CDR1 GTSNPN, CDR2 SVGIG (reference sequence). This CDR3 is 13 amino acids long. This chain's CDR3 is CAWSLGRNAEAFF. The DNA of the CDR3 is TGTGCCTGGAGCCTCGGGAGGAACGCTGAAGCTTTCTTT. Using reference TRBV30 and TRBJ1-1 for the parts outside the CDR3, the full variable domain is SQTIHQWPATLVQPVGSPLSLECTVEGTSNPNLYWYRQAAGRGLQLLFYSVGIGQISSEVPQNLSASRPQDRQFILSSKKLLLSDSGFYLCAWSLGRNAEAFFGQGTRLTVV.

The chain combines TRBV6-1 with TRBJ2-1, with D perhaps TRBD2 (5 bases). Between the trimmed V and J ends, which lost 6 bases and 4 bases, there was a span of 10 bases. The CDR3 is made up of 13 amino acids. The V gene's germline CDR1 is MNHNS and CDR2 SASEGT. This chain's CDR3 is CASRKRSYNEQFF. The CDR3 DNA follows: TGTGCCAGCAGGAAGCGGAGTTACAATGAGCAGTTCTTC.

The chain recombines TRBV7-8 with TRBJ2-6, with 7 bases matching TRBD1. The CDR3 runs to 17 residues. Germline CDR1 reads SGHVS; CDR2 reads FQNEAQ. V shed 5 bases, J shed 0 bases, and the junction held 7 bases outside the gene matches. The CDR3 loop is CASSPRTGSSGANVLTF. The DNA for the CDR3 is TGTGCCAGCAGCCCCCGGACAGGAAGCTCTGGGGCCAACGTCCTGACTTTC.

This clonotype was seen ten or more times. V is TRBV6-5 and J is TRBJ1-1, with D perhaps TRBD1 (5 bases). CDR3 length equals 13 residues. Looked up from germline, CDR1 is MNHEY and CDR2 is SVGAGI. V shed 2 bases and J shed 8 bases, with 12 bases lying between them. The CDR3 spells CASSYEGTAEAFF. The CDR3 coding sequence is TGTGCCAGCAGTTACGAGGGGACGGCCGAAGCTTTCTTT.

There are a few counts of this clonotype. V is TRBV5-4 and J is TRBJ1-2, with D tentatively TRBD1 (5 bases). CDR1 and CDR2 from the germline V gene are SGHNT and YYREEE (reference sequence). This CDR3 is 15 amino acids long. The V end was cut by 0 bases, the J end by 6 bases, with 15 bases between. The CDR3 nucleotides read TGTGCCAGCAGCTTGGCCGGGGGGACCCTCGATGGCTACACCTTC. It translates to CASSLAGGTLDGYTF.

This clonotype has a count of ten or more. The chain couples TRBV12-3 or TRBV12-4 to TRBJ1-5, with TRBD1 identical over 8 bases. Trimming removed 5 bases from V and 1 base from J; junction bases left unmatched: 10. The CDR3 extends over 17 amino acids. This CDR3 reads CASSPLTGAGSNQPQHF. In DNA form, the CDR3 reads TGTGCCAGCAGTCCGCTGACAGGGGCAGGCAGCAATCAGCCCCAGCATTTT.

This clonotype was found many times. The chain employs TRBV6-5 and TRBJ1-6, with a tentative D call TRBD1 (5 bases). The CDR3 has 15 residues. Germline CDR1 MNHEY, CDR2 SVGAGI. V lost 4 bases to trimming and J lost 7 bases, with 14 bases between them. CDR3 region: CASSFDRRTNSPLHF. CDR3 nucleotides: TGTGCCAGCAGTTTTGACAGACGAACAAATTCACCCCTCCACTTT.

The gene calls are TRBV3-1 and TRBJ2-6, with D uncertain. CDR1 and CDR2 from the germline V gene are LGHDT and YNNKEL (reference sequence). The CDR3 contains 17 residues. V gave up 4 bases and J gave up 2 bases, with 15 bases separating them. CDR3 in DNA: TGTGCCAGCAGCCCCCTTGGGGTGGGCACTGGGGCCAACGTCCTGACTTTC. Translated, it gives CASSPLGVGTGANVLTF. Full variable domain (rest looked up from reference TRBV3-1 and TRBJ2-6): DTAVSQTPKYLVTQMGNDKSIKCEQNLGHDTMYWYKQDSKKFLKIMFSYNNKELIINETVPNRFSPKSPDKAHLNLHINSLELGDSAVYFCASSPLGVGTGANVLTFGAGSRLTVL.

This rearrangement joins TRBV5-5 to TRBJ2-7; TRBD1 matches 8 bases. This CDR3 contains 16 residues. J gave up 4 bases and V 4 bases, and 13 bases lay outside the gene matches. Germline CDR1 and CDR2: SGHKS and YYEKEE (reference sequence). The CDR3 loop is CASSHLPGQASYEQYF. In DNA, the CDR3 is TGTGCCAGCAGCCACTTACCGGGACAGGCGTCATACGAGCAGTACTTC.

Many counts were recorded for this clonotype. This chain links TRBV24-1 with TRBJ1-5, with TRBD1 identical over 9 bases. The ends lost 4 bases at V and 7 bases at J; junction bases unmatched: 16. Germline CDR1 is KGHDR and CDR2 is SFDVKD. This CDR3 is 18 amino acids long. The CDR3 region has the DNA TGTGCCACCAGTGACACGCCCCACACAGGGGGCGAGGGACAGCCCCAGCATTTT. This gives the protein CATSDTPHTGGEGQPQHF.

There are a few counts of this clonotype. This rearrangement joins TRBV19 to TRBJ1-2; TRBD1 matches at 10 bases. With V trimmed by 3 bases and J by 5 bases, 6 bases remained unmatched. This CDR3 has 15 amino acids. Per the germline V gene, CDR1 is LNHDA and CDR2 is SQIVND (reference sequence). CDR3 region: CASSMTGTGDYGYTF. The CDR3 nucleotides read TGTGCCAGTAGTATGACCGGGACAGGGGATTATGGCTACACCTTC.

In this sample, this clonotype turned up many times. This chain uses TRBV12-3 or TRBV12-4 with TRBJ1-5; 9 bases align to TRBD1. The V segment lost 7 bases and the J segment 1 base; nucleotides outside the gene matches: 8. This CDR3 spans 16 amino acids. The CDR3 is CASTGQGRASNQPQHF. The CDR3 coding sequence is TGTGCCAGCACCGGACAGGGGAGAGCCAGCAATCAGCCCCAGCATTTT.

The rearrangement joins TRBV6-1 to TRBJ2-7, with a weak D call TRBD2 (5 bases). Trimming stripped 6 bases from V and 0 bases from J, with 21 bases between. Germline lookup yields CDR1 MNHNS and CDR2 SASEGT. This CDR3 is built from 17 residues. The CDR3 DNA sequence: TGTGCCAGCAGCCGGGAAGGACGGTTTTATACCTCCTACGAGCAGTACTTC. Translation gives CASSREGRFYTSYEQYF.

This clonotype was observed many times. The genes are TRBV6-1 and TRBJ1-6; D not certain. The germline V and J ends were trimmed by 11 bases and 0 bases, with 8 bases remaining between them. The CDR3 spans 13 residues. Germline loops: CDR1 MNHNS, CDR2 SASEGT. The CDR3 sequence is CAAVRSYNSPLHF. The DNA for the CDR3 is TGTGCCGCGGTTCGCTCCTATAATTCACCCCTCCACTTT.

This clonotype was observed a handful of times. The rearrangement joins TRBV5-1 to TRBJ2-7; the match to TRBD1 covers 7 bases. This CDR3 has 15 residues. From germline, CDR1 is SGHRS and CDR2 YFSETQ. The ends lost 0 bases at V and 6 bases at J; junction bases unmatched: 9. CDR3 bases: TGCGCCAGCAGCTTGGACGGGACAGTTAATATCGAGCAGTACTTC. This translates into CASSLDGTVNIEQYF. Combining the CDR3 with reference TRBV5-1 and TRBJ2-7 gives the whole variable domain KAGVTQTPRYLIKTRGQQVTLSCSPISGHRSVSWYQQTPGQGLQFLFEYFSETQRNKGNFPGRFSGRQFSNSRSEMNVSTLELGDSALYLCASSLDGTVNIEQYFGPGTRLTVT.

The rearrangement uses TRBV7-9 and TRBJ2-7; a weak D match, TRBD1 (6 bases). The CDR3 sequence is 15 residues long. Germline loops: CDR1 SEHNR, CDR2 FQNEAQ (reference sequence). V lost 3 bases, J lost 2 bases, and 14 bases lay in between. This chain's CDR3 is CASSFEETGAYEQYF. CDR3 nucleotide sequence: TGTGCCAGCAGCTTTGAAGAGACAGGAGCCTACGAGCAGTACTTC.